One sample yielded the 21 T cell receptor beta chains listed below, sequenced in a study of blood T cells in healthy people across ages. Alongside a J-beta primer mix, a sample-barcoded 5' primer served in a second PCR lasting roughly 7 to 11 cycles. Using its own MiXCR run on the 5' RACE reads, TCRdb lists one record per CDR3 protein. Of more than 750,000 distinct CDR3 sequences listed, around 29% are singletons. The sample also formed part of further work on T cells of mothers and their children.

Sample: blood. The receptors stem from a woman aged 40 to 50 in good health.

The V gene is TRBV5-1, the J gene TRBJ2-7; D not certain. This CDR3 comprises 15 residues. Germline CDR1 reads SGHRS; CDR2 reads YFSETQ. V lost 0 bases and J lost 1, with 11 bases in between. CDR3 residues: CASSLASDTSYEQYF. The CDR3 region has the DNA TGCGCCAGCAGCTTGGCCTCAGACACGTCCTACGAGCAGTACTTC.

J is TRBJ1-1 and V is TRBV6-6; D is unclear. V dropped 7 bases and J dropped 3 bases, with 6 bases sitting between them. Germline CDR1 and CDR2: MNHNY and SVGAGI (reference sequence). CDR3 size: 11 residues. Written as DNA, the CDR3 is TGTGCCAGCAATAGATACACTGAAGCTTTCTTT. It is translated as CASNRYTEAFF.

With respect to this clonotype: At one end the junction does not follow the germline gene, possibly because of a read error. The rearrangement joins TRBV7-9 to TRBJ1-1; tentatively, D is TRBD1 (5 bases). Germline V gives CDR1 SEHNR, CDR2 FQNEAQ (reference sequence). CDR3 length: 14 residues. CDR3 protein: CASSLGLSNTGAFF. CDR3 nucleotide sequence: TGTGCCAGCAGCTTGGGGCTCTCGAACACTGGAGCTTTCTTT.

The chain combines TRBV5-1 with TRBJ1-4; D might be TRBD1 (5 bases). V gave up 7 bases and J gave up 0 bases, with 16 bases separating them. Germline-derived CDR1 and CDR2 are SGHRS and YFSETQ. There are 16 residues in the CDR3. CDR3 nucleotides: TGCGCCAGCTCAGTAGACAGTGATACAACTAATGAAAAACTGTTTTTT. This translates into CASSVDSDTTNEKLFF.

About this clonotype: Mismatch with germline at one junction end may stem from a read error. The rearrangement uses TRBV9 and TRBJ1-1, with D possibly matching TRBD1 (5 bases). The CDR3 runs to 14 residues. CDR1 is SGDLS and CDR2 is YYNGEE in the germline V gene. CDR3 region: CACSASDTNTEAFF. The CDR3 nucleotides are TGTGCCTGCAGCGCCTCGGACACGAACACTGAAGCTTTCTTT. Looking up the rest from reference TRBV9 and TRBJ1-1 gives the full variable domain: DSGVTQTPKHLITATGQRVTLRCSPRSGDLSVYWYQQSLDQGLQFLIQYYNGEERAKGNILERFSAQQFPDLHSELNLSSLELGDSALYFCACSASDTNTEAFFGQGTRLTVV.

This clonotype was found a few times. The chain uses TRBV5-6 and TRBJ2-6, with 8 bases matching TRBD2. V gave up 4 bases and J gave up 4 bases; unmatched junction bases: 7. This CDR3 region has 16 residues. The germline V gene encodes CDR1 SGHDT and CDR2 YYEEEE. CDR3 coding DNA: TGTGCCAGCAGCCTAACGGGGGGGTACGGGGCCAACGTCCTGACTTTC. Translation: CASSLTGGYGANVLTF. Full variable domain (missing parts from reference TRBV5-6 and TRBJ2-6): DAGVTQSPTHLIKTRGQQVTLRCSPKSGHDTVSWYQQALGQGPQFIFQYYEEEERQRGNFPDRFSGHQFPNYSSELNVNALLLGDSALYLCASSLTGGYGANVLTFGAGSRLTVL.

The chain recombines TRBV7-8 with TRBJ2-5; no definite D call. Germline V gives CDR1 SGHVS, CDR2 FQNEAQ. The germline V and J ends were trimmed by 0 bases and 2 bases, with 10 bases remaining between them. The CDR3 loop spans 15 amino acids. This chain's CDR3 is CASSLALGPQETQYF. DNA of the CDR3: TGTGCCAGCAGCTTAGCGTTAGGACCGCAAGAGACCCAGTACTTC.

This clonotype has just a few counts. The chain combines TRBV29-1 with TRBJ2-1; the D gene is possibly TRBD1 (5 bases). The CDR3 is 13 residues long. V was trimmed by 7 bases and J by 5 bases, leaving 15 bases between them. Germline values: CDR1 SQVTM, CDR2 ANQGSEA. CDR3 sequence reads: CSGRNPTDNEQFF. In nucleotides, the CDR3 is TGCAGCGGAAGAAACCCGACAGACAATGAGCAGTTCTTC.

The rearrangement joins TRBV20-1 to TRBJ2-3, with D possibly TRBD1 on 5 matching bases. The V gene's germline CDR1 is DFQATT and CDR2 SNEGSKA (reference sequence). With 6 bases removed from V and 10 bases from J, the gap between germline ends came to 17 bases. This CDR3 comprises 12 residues. CDR3 loop: CSAGADTIAQYF. The CDR3 DNA reads as TGCAGTGCAGGGGCGGACACCATTGCGCAGTATTTT.

About this clonotype itself: A junction end diverges from the germline sequence, so it may reflect a read error. This chain links TRBV7-6 with TRBJ2-3; weak D call: TRBD2 (5 bases). CDR1 is SGHVS, CDR2 FNYEAQ, per germline. The CDR3 covers 15 residues. In nucleotides, the CDR3 is TGTGCCGGCAGCCGAGGGATTGCGGGCCCAGATACGCAGTATTTT. It specifies CAGSRGIAGPDTQYF.

This chain links TRBV10-3 with TRBJ1-5; D is ambiguous. This CDR3 comprises 15 residues. Germline V gives CDR1 ENHRY, CDR2 SYGVKD. V was pared by 3 bases and J by 0 bases, with 9 bases between. In DNA form, the CDR3 reads TGTGCCATCAGTGAAGCAGGAAATAGCAATCAGCCCCAGCATTTT. Amino acids: CAISEAGNSNQPQHF.

As for this clonotype: The junction and the germline gene differ at one end; a read error may be behind it. DNA of the CDR3: TGTGCCAGCAGCCCAAGGGCTGCGGGGGCACAACACAATGAGCGGTTCTTC. Amino acids: CASSPRAAGAQHNERFF. This chain joins TRBV7-8 and TRBJ2-1; possible D gene TRBD2, 7 bases. Germline assignment: CDR1 SGHVS and CDR2 FQNEAQ. CDR3 length equals 17 residues.

This clonotype was found a few times. The chain has TRBV7-9 and TRBJ1-4, with 8 bases aligning to TRBD1. With 4 bases clipped from V and 3 bases from J, the junction kept 7 bases outside the gene matches. Looked up from germline, CDR1 is SEHNR and CDR2 is FQNEAQ (reference sequence). CDR3 length: 16 residues. CDR3 nucleotide sequence: TGTGCCAGCAGCTCCAGTGGACAGGGAGCTAATGAAAAACTGTTTTTT. This sequence encodes CASSSSGQGANEKLFF.

The chain couples TRBV12-3 or TRBV12-4 to TRBJ1-2, with D maybe TRBD1 (5 bases). The CDR3 extends over 13 amino acids. Between the trimmed V and J ends, which lost 4 bases and 3 bases, there was a span of 9 bases. In nucleotides, the CDR3 is TGTGCCAGCAGTTGGGGGAATGACTATGGCTACACCTTC. As protein: CASSWGNDYGYTF.

V is TRBV28 and J is TRBJ1-2; 8 bases agree with TRBD1. The germline gives CDR1 MDHEN, CDR2 SYDVKM. The ends lost 3 bases at V and 10 bases at J; junction bases unmatched: 7. The CDR3 loop spans 13 amino acids. The CDR3 DNA reads TGTGCCAGCAGTTTCCTTCGGACAGGGACCTACACCTTC. This gives the protein CASSFLRTGTYTF.

This chain links TRBV11-2 with TRBJ2-3; 8 bases align to TRBD2. This CDR3 region has 17 residues. With 3 bases clipped from V and 4 bases from J, the junction kept 12 bases outside the gene matches. Germline V gives CDR1 SGHAT, CDR2 FQNNGV. In nucleotides, the CDR3 is TGTGCCAGCAGCTTCTCCGGGACTAGAAGTCGGGCAGATACGCAGTATTTT. This translates into CASSFSGTRSRADTQYF.

The chain has TRBV29-1 and TRBJ1-1; D unresolved. The V end was cut by 4 bases, the J end by 1 base, with 10 bases between. The germline V gene has CDR1 SQVTM and CDR2 ANQGSEA. The length of the CDR3 is 13 residues. Written as DNA, the CDR3 is TGCAGCGTTGGAGTGATGAAGAACACTGAAGCTTTCTTT. Protein: CSVGVMKNTEAFF. The whole variable domain, remainder taken from reference TRBV29-1 and TRBJ1-1, is SAVISQKPSRDICQRGTSLTIQCQVDSQVTMMFWYRQQPGQSLTLIATANQGSEATYESGFVIDKFPISRPNLTFSTLTVSNMSPEDSSIYLCSVGVMKNTEAFFGQGTRLTVV.

This chain joins TRBV29-1 and TRBJ1-3; D gene ambiguous. Germline assignment: CDR1 SQVTM and CDR2 ANQGSEA. The CDR3 extends over 14 amino acids. Trimming pared 6 bases from V and 4 bases from J, leaving 16 bases between. The CDR3 DNA sequence: TGCAGCGTCGGGGTACCTTCAGACGGAAACACCATATATTTT. Translating it yields CSVGVPSDGNTIYF.

The CDR3 nucleotides are TGTGCCAGCAGTTTGGGGGCAGGCATTTATGGCTACACCTTC. It specifies CASSLGAGIYGYTF. This chain connects TRBV28 to TRBJ1-2, with a possible D match to TRBD1 (6 bases). The CDR3 length is 14 residues. The germline gives CDR1 MDHEN, CDR2 SYDVKM. The V and J ends lost 3 bases and 5 bases respectively, with 13 bases between them.

This chain links TRBV9 with TRBJ2-2; D is uncertain. The V end lost 0 bases, the J end lost 6 bases, and 3 bases lay between the germline ends. The CDR3 has 12 residues. Germline assignment: CDR1 SGDLS and CDR2 YYNGEE. The CDR3 coding sequence is TGTGCCAGCAGCGTAGACCCCGGGGAGCTGTTTTTT. Its protein product is CASSVDPGELFF.

The chain couples TRBV14 to TRBJ2-7; D call uncertain. The CDR3 is 16 amino acids. CDR1 SGHDN and CDR2 FVKESK come from the germline V gene. V lost 0 bases, J lost 2 bases, and 14 bases lay in between. The CDR3: CASSQDWAAQTYEQYF. CDR3 in DNA: TGTGCCAGCAGCCAAGATTGGGCAGCCCAAACCTACGAGCAGTACTTC.